The T cell receptor beta chain under discussion was sequenced for a study of siplizumab effects on memory and regulatory T cells. Overall study results and limits: The diversity of naive T cells seemed greater than that of memory cells, and their alloresponse contribution seemed major. Roughly 80-96% of proliferating CD4+ or CD8+ clones lacked an assignable naive or memory phenotype.

Assay used: immunoSEQ multiplex PCR; TCRdb lists only in-frame clones, some missing. The table records approximately 70,000 clones, less than 95% of them present only once. To note about this clone: Its antigen is unknown.

V lost 1 base and J 3 bases, leaving 13 bases between the germline ends. The CDR3 totals 15 residues. Germline V CDR1 and CDR2: MGHRA, YSYEKL. The TCR comes from a human donor in good health. The gene calls are TRBV4-1 and TRBJ2-7; no firm D call. The sequenced sample was CD8+ T cells sorted from blood. The CDR3 here is CASSQVLSHFYEQYF. CDR3 bases: TGCGCCAGCAGCCAAGTATTGAGTCATTTCTACGAGCAGTACTTC.